This record looks at one T cell receptor (beta chain) sequence and its context. Profiling relied on immunoSEQ multiplex PCR, and the TCRdb table lists in-frame clones only, not all of them. The repertoire holds about 80,000 clones, with approximately 80% as singletons. This record comes from a study of PD-L1 blockade in urothelial cancer. Time point here: pretreatment peripheral blood. The material sequenced was PBMCs, taken around atezolizumab (anti-PD-L1) treatment. The origin of this receptor is a man between 35 and 55 years old with urothelial cancer.

CDR3 DNA: TGTGCCACCAGCAGAGATATAGGGGTCCTCACTGAAGCTTTCTTT. It is translated as CATSRDIGVLTEAFF. The rearrangement uses TRBV15 and TRBJ1-1; maybe TRBD1 (5 bases). Germline CDR1 LNHNV, CDR2 YYDKDF (reference sequence). The length of the CDR3 is 15 residues. V shed 0 bases and J shed 4 bases, with 12 bases lying between them.